This is a list of T cell receptor beta chains from one sample in a study of T cell responses to AZD1222 COVID-19 vaccine. Here immunoSEQ multiplex PCR was the method, and the copy in TCRdb shows in-frame clones only, minus some. The sample yields 75,000 to 100,000 clones, around 94% seen once. Here the sequenced sample was peripheral blood, taken on day 0 of AZD1222 vaccination. The source of these receptors is an adult in good health. The CDR3 runs from the conserved cysteine through the conserved F or W. Size tells how often a clone was seen (once, few, many) or the class of an expanded clone, and some rows leave it out.

clone_size: .
j_call: TRBJ1-5
v_call: TRBV21-1
cdr3_aa: CASSKYRDRLILSNQPQHF

clone_size: .
j_call: TRBJ1-5
v_call: TRBV19
cdr3_aa: CASSIRSGARSNQPQHF

clone_size: .
j_call: TRBJ1-2
v_call: TRBV10-3
cdr3_aa: CAISDPAGVWSYGYTF

clone_size: .
j_call: TRBJ1-1
v_call: TRBV6-1
cdr3_aa: CASSEDYWTEAFF

clone_size: .
j_call: TRBJ1-2
v_call: TRBV19
cdr3_aa: CASSTLGVTRGYTF

clone_size: .
j_call: TRBJ1-2
v_call: TRBV5-4
cdr3_aa: CASSPRGPPGTGSSGYTF

clone_size: once
j_call: TRBJ2-3
v_call: TRBV28
cdr3_aa: CASSPGLAGQYF

clone_size: .
j_call: TRBJ2-1
v_call: TRBV11-3
cdr3_aa: CASSPGQGAYNEQFF

clone_size: .
j_call: TRBJ2-1
v_call: TRBV7-6
cdr3_aa: CASSRGGYRSYNEQFF

clone_size: few
j_call: TRBJ1-1
v_call: TRBV6-5
cdr3_aa: CASNYKGESTEAFF

clone_size: few
j_call: TRBJ2-7
v_call: TRBV21-1
cdr3_aa: CASSKLGGYEQYF

clone_size: .
j_call: TRBJ1-1
v_call: TRBV2
cdr3_aa: CASRAGRNTEAFF

clone_size: .
j_call: TRBJ1-6
v_call: TRBV6-5
cdr3_aa: CASRDPSPLHF

clone_size: .
j_call: TRBJ2-1
v_call: TRBV7-3
cdr3_aa: CASSQISGRAYEQFF

clone_size: .
j_call: TRBJ2-1
v_call: TRBV7-2
cdr3_aa: CASRERGDTRRDEQFF

clone_size: .
j_call: TRBJ1-1
v_call: TRBV30
cdr3_aa: CAWSQVMNTEAFF

clone_size: .
j_call: TRBJ2-3
v_call: TRBV6-2/TRBV6-3
cdr3_aa: CASTPQGGSTDTQYF

clone_size: .
j_call: TRBJ1-4
v_call: TRBV13
cdr3_aa: CASSLGGPAPTNEKLFF

clone_size: .
j_call: TRBJ2-1
v_call: TRBV6-2/TRBV6-3
cdr3_aa: CASSYAQGSYNEQFF

clone_size: .
j_call: TRBJ2-7
v_call: TRBV27
cdr3_aa: CASRASPGLEQYF

clone_size: .
j_call: TRBJ1-1
v_call: TRBV25-1
cdr3_aa: CASSDLPNTEAFF

clone_size: .
j_call: TRBJ1-2
v_call: TRBV19
cdr3_aa: CASSERRMYGYTF

clone_size: .
j_call: TRBJ2-2
v_call: TRBV3-1/TRBV3-2
cdr3_aa: CASSQGTSTGELFF

clone_size: .
j_call: TRBJ1-1
v_call: TRBV3-1/TRBV3-2
cdr3_aa: CASSHRDGYTEAFF

clone_size: .
j_call: TRBJ2-2
v_call: TRBV29-1
cdr3_aa: CSVLAGENTGELFF

clone_size: .
j_call: TRBJ1-4
v_call: TRBV5-1
cdr3_aa: CASSSTGFNEKLFF

clone_size: .
j_call: TRBJ1-5
v_call: TRBV4-1
cdr3_aa: CASSQAGFSNQPQHF

clone_size: .
j_call: TRBJ2-7
v_call: TRBV3-1/TRBV3-2
cdr3_aa: CASSQTGSGVDEQYF

clone_size: few
j_call: TRBJ2-2
v_call: TRBV5-1
cdr3_aa: CASSIGGSGELFF

clone_size: .
j_call: TRBJ2-5
v_call: TRBV3-1/TRBV3-2
cdr3_aa: CASSQNRGWETQYF

clone_size: .
j_call: TRBJ1-2
v_call: TRBV14
cdr3_aa: CASTPSGGPNYGYTF

clone_size: .
j_call: TRBJ2-7
v_call: TRBV7-9
cdr3_aa: CASSRKGDSFYEQYF

clone_size: once
j_call: TRBJ1-2
v_call: TRBV19
cdr3_aa: CASSIGDSSNYGYTF

clone_size: .
j_call: TRBJ2-3
v_call: TRBV14
cdr3_aa: CASSPVAGSTDTQYF

clone_size: .
j_call: TRBJ2-7
v_call: TRBV7-9
cdr3_aa: CASSSIGTGGYEQYF

clone_size: .
j_call: TRBJ1-2
v_call: TRBV5-1
cdr3_aa: CASSLDRGASFF

clone_size: .
j_call: TRBJ1-5
v_call: TRBV5-8
cdr3_aa: CASRAPRGNQPQHF

clone_size: few
j_call: TRBJ1-1
v_call: TRBV9
cdr3_aa: CASSPRLMNTEAFF

clone_size: .
j_call: TRBJ2-6
v_call: TRBV5-1
cdr3_aa: CASFEGPSGANVLTF

clone_size: .
j_call: TRBJ2-7
v_call: TRBV7-6
cdr3_aa: CASSLVAYEQYF

clone_size: few
j_call: TRBJ2-5
v_call: TRBV12-3/TRBV12-4
cdr3_aa: CASSSQVETQYF

clone_size: few
j_call: TRBJ1-4
v_call: TRBV5-1
cdr3_aa: CASSWGTATNEKLFF

clone_size: .
j_call: TRBJ2-7
v_call: TRBV2
cdr3_aa: CASSDQQGGYYEQYF

clone_size: .
j_call: TRBJ2-2
v_call: TRBV19
cdr3_aa: CASNPGWRTGELFF

clone_size: .
j_call: TRBJ1-6
v_call: TRBV18
cdr3_aa: CASSAGTGAIRSPLHF

clone_size: .
j_call: TRBJ2-1
v_call: TRBV6-5
cdr3_aa: CASSNGQGAYNEQFF

clone_size: .
j_call: TRBJ1-2
v_call: TRBV14
cdr3_aa: CASSQARINYGYTF

clone_size: .
j_call: TRBJ2-7
v_call: TRBV20-1
cdr3_aa: CSASGDNSYEQYF

clone_size: .
j_call: TRBJ2-6
v_call: TRBV5-1
cdr3_aa: CASSLGLVSGANVLTF

clone_size: .
j_call: TRBJ1-4
v_call: TRBV5-8
cdr3_aa: CASSLGQGGEKLFF

clone_size: .
j_call: TRBJ1-4
v_call: TRBV9
cdr3_aa: CASSSLGTPGEKLFF

clone_size: .
j_call: TRBJ1-2
v_call: TRBV28
cdr3_aa: CASSLVSGDENNYGYTF